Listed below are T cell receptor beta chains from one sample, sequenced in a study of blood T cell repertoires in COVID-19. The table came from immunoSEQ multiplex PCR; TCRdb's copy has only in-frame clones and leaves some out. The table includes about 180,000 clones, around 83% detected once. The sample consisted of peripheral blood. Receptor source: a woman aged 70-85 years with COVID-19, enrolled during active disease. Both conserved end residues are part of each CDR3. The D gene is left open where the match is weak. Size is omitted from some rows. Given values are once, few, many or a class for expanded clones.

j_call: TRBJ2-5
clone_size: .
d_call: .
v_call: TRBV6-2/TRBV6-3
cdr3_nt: TGTGCCAGCAGTTACGGTCCTAGCGTTGAGACCCAGTACTTC
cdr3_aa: CASSYGPSVETQYF

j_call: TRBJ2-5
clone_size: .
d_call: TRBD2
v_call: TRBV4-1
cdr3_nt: TGCGCCAGCAGCCAAGGACTAGCGCCACAAGAGACCCAGTACTTC
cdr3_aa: CASSQGLAPQETQYF

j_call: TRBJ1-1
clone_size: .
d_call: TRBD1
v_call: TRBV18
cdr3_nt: TGTGCCAGCTCACAGCGGACAGGCCTTGAAGCTTTCTTT
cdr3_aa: CASSQRTGLEAFF

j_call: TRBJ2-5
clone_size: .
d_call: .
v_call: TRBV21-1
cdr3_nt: TGTGCCAGCAGCCCCCCTGAGGGCCTGAGAGAGACCCAGTACTTC
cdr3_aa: CASSPPEGLRETQYF

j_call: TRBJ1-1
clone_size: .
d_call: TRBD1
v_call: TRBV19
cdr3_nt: TGTGCCACCGTTGACAGGGTGAAAGCTTTCTTT
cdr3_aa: CATVDRVKAFF

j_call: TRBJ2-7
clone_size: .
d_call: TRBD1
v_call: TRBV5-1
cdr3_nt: TGCGCCAGCAGCTTGGCGGGACAGGGCTCCTACGAGCAGTACTTC
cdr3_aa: CASSLAGQGSYEQYF

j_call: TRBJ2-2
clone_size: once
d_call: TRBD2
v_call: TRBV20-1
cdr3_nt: TGCAGTGCTAGTCTCTTTAGCGGGAGTACTTCCGGGGAGCTGTTTTTT
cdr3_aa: CSASLFSGSTSGELFF

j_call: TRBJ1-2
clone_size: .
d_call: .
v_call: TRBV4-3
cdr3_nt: TGCGCCAGCAGCCAAGATCCAGGGCCCTATGGCTACACCTTC
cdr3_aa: CASSQDPGPYGYTF

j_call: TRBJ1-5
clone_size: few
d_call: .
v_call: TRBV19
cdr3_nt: TGTGCCAGTAGTCTGGCAGGCTATAGCAATCAGCCCCAGCATTTT
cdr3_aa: CASSLAGYSNQPQHF

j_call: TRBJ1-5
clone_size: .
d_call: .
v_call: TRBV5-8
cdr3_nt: TGTGCCAGCAGCTTACTACAGGGAGTTGGCAATCAGCCCCAGCATTTT
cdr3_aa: CASSLLQGVGNQPQHF

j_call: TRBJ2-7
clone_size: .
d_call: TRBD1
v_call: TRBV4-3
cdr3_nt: TGCGCCAGCAGCCAAGTGGGACAGGGGGCCATCGAGCAGTACTTC
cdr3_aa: CASSQVGQGAIEQYF

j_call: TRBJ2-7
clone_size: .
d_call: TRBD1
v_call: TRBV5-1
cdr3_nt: TGCGCCAGCAGCTTGGGGGGACAGGGACTCACCTACGAGCAGTACTTC
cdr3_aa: CASSLGGQGLTYEQYF

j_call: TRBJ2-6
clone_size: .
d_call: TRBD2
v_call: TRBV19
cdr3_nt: TGTGCCAGTAGTATTCTAGCGGGAGATGGTGGGGCCAACGTCCTGACTTTC
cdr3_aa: CASSILAGDGGANVLTF

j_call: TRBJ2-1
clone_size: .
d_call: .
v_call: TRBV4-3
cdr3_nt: TGCGCCAGCAGCCAAGCGATAGGGAGCTCCTACAATGAGCAGTTCTTC
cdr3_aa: CASSQAIGSSYNEQFF

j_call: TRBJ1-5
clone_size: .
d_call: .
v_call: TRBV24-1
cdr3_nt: TGTGCCACCAGTGATTCTAATCAGCCCCAGCATTTT
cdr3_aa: CATSDSNQPQHF

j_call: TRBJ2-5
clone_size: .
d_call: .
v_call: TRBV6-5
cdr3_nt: TGTGCCAGCCTCCGCAACCTTGACAGGACTGAGACCCAGTACTTC
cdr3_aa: CASLRNLDRTETQYF

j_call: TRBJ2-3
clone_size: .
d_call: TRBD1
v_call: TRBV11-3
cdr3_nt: TGTGCCAGCAGCTCGGGACAGGGCGTAAGTGCAGATACGCAGTATTTT
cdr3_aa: CASSSGQGVSADTQYF

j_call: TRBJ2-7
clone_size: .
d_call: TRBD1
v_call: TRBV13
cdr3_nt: TGTGCCAGCAGCGGCACTCCGGGACAGGGGAACCACGAGCAGTACTTC
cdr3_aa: CASSGTPGQGNHEQYF

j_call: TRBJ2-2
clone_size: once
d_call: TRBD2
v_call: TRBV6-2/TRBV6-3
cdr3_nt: TGTGCCAGCAGTTACAACCCGGGAGGCACGAACACCGGGGAGCTGTTTTTT
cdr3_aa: CASSYNPGGTNTGELFF

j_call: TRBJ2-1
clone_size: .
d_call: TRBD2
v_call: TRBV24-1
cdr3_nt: TGTGCCACCAGTGATTCCACTGGCGGGAGCCTTAAGGAGCAGTTCTTC
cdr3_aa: CATSDSTGGSLKEQFF

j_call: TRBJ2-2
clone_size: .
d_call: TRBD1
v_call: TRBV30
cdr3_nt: TGTGCCTATACCGGGACAGGGAACACCGGGGAGCTGTTTTTT
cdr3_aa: CAYTGTGNTGELFF

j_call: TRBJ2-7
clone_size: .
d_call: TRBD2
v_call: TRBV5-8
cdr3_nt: TGTGCCAGCAGCTGGGGACTAGCGGTTTACGAGCAGTACTTC
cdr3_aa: CASSWGLAVYEQYF

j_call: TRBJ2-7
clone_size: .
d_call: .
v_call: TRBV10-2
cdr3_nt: TGCGCCAGCAGTGAATCCAGGGGCGGGTACCAGCAGTACTTC
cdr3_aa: CASSESRGGYQQYF

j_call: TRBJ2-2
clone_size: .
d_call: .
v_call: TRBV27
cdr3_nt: TGTGCCAGCAGCCTACGGGTGAACACCGGGGAGCTGTTTTTT
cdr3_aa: CASSLRVNTGELFF

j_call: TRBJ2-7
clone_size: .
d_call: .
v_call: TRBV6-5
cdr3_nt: TGTGCCAGCACCTCGCCGGGGATCCCGAGGTACGAGCAGTACTTC
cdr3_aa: CASTSPGIPRYEQYF

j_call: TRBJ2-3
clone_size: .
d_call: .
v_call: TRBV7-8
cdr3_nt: TGTGCCAGCAGCTTGCGCAGGGTCCAGGTCACAGATACGCAGTATTTT
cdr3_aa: CASSLRRVQVTDTQYF

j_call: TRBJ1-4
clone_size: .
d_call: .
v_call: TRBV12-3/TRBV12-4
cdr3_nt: TGTGCCAGCAGTCCACAGGTTAATGAAAAACTGTTTTTT
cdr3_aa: CASSPQVNEKLFF

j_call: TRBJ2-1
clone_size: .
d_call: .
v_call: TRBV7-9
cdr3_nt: TGTGCCAGCAGCCCGACAGGTAAAGCCTACAATGAGCAGTTCTTC
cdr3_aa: CASSPTGKAYNEQFF

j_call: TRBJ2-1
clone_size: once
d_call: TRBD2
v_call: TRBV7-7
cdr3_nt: TGTGCCAGCAGCTCAAATACTGGGAGCGGGATCAGTGAGCAGTTCTTC
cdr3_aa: CASSSNTGSGISEQFF

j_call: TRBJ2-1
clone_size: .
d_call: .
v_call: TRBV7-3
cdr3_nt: TGTGCCAGCAGCTTAACCCCGGACTATCTGGGTGAGCAGTTCTTC
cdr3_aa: CASSLTPDYLGEQFF

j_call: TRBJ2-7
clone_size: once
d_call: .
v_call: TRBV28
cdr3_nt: TGTGCCAGCACCTCGGGGGTGAGTGAGGTCTACGAGCAGTACTTC
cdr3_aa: CASTSGVSEVYEQYF

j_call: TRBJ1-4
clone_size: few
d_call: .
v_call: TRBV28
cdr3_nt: TGTGCCAGCAGTTTGGTCCAGGATAATGAAAAACTGTTTTTT
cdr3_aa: CASSLVQDNEKLFF

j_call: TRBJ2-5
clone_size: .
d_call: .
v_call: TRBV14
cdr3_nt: TGTGCCAGCAGCCAAGACGTCGCAGGGTTGGGTGAGACCCAGTACTTC
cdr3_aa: CASSQDVAGLGETQYF

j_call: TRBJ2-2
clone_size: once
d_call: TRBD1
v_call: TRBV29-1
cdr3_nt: TGCAGCGTCGGGACAGGGGGAGGCACCGGGGAGCTGTTTTTT
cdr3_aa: CSVGTGGGTGELFF

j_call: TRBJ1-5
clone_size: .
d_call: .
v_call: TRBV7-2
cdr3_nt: TGTGCCAGCAGCTTAGGGCGGGGCAATCAGCCCCAGCATTTT
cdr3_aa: CASSLGRGNQPQHF

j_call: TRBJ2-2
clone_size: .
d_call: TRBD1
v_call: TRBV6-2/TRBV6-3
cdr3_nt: TGTGCCAGCAGTACCCCGGGACAGGGGGCGGGAGCCGGGGAGCTGTTTTTT
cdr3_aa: CASSTPGQGAGAGELFF

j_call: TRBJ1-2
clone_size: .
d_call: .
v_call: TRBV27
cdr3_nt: TGTGCCAGCAGTCCCATAGGACAGTTTGGCTACACCTTC
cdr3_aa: CASSPIGQFGYTF

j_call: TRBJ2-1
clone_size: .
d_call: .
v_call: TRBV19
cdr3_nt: TGTGCCAGTAGTATAGCGGGAGTCTCCGAGCAGTTCTTC
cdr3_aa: CASSIAGVSEQFF

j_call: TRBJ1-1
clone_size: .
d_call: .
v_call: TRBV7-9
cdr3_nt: TGTGCCAGCAGCTCAGACAGCAGAACTGAAGCTTTCTTT
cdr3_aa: CASSSDSRTEAFF

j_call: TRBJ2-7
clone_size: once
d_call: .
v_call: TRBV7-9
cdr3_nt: TGTGCCAGCAGCTTAGGGGCCGTAAACGAGCAGTACTTC
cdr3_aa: CASSLGAVNEQYF

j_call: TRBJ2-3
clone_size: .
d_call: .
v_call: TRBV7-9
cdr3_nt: TGTGCCAGCAGCCTCTGGGGTTCCCCGGGAATCACAGATACGCAGTATTTT
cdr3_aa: CASSLWGSPGITDTQYF

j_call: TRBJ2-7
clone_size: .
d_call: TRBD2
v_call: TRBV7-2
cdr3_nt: TGTGCCAGCAGCCCCCGGACTAGCAAGGGCGAGCAGTACTTC
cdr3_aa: CASSPRTSKGEQYF

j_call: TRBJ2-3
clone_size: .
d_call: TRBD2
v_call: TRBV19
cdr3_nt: TGTGCCAGTAGTAGATCCGGACTAGCGGGAGGAGTTGACGCAGATACGCAGTATTTT
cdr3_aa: CASSRSGLAGGVDADTQYF

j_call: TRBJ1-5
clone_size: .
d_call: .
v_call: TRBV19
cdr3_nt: TGTGCCAGTACCTTAGGGGAACAGGATCGTTATCAGCCCCAGCATTTT
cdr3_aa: CASTLGEQDRYQPQHF

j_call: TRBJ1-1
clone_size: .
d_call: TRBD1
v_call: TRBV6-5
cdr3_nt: TGTGCCAGCAGTTTCCAGTCCGGGACAGGGTATCCTGAAGCTTTCTTT
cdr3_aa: CASSFQSGTGYPEAFF

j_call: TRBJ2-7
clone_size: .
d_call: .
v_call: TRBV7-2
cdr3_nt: TGTGCCAGCAGCTTAGTGGGGCTTGAGCAGTACTTC
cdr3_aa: CASSLVGLEQYF

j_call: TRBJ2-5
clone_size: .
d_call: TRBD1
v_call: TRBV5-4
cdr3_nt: TGTGCCAGCAGCCACTTAGGACAGGGGGTAGGGGAGACCCAGTACTTC
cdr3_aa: CASSHLGQGVGETQYF

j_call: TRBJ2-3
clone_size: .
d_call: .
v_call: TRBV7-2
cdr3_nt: TGTGCCAGCAGCGCCTATTCAGATACGCAGTATTTT
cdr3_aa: CASSAYSDTQYF

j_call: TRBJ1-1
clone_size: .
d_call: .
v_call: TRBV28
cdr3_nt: TGTGCCAGCAGCGCTCCTAGGGGGGGTGGGAACACTGAAGCTTTCTTT
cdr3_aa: CASSAPRGGGNTEAFF

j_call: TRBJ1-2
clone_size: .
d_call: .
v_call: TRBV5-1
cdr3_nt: TGCGCCAGCAGCAGAGGTCAACCCTATGGCTACACCTTC
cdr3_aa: CASSRGQPYGYTF

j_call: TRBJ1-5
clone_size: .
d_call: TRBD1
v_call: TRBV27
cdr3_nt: TGTGCCAGCAGTTTAAGGCCCAGGGGGCAGCCCCAGCATTTT
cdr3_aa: CASSLRPRGQPQHF

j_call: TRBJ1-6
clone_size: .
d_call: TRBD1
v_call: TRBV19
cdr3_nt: TGTGCCAGTACCACCGGGACAGACCTAAATTCACCCCTCCACTTT
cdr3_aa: CASTTGTDLNSPLHF

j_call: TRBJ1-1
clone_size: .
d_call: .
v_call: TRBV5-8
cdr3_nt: TGTGCCAGCGTGTGGGCTTTGAACACTGAAGCTTTCTTT
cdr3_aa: CASVWALNTEAFF

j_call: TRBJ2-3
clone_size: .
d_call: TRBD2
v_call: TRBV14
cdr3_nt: TGTGCCAGCAGCCAGATCGGGGGGAGCACAGATACGCAGTATTTT
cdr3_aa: CASSQIGGSTDTQYF

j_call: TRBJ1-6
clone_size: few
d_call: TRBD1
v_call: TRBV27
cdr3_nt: TGTGCCAGCAGTTTGGAAGGGGGCAGGAATTCACCCCTCCACTTT
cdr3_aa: CASSLEGGRNSPLHF

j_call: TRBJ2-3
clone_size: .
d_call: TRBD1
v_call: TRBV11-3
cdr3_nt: TGTGCCAGCAGCCCCGGGGACAGGGGAAACACAGATACGCAGTATTTT
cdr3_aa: CASSPGDRGNTDTQYF

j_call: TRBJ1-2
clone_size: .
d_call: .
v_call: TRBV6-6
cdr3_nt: TGTGGAGGGATGGGGGGGGTTCCTAACTATGGCTACACCTTC
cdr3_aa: CGGMGGVPNYGYTF

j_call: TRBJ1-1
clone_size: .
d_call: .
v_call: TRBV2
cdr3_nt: TGTGCCAGCAGTGAAGCAAATACAGGAATGGGCACTGAAGCTTTCTTT
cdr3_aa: CASSEANTGMGTEAFF

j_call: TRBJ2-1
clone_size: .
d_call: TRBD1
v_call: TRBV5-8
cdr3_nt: TGTGCCAGCAGCTTGGGGGGGACAGGGAGGTATGAGCAGTTCTTC
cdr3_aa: CASSLGGTGRYEQFF

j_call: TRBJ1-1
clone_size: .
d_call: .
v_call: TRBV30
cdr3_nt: TGTGCCTGGAGCAAGACAGGTGGGAGCACTGAAGCTTTCTTT
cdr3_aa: CAWSKTGGSTEAFF